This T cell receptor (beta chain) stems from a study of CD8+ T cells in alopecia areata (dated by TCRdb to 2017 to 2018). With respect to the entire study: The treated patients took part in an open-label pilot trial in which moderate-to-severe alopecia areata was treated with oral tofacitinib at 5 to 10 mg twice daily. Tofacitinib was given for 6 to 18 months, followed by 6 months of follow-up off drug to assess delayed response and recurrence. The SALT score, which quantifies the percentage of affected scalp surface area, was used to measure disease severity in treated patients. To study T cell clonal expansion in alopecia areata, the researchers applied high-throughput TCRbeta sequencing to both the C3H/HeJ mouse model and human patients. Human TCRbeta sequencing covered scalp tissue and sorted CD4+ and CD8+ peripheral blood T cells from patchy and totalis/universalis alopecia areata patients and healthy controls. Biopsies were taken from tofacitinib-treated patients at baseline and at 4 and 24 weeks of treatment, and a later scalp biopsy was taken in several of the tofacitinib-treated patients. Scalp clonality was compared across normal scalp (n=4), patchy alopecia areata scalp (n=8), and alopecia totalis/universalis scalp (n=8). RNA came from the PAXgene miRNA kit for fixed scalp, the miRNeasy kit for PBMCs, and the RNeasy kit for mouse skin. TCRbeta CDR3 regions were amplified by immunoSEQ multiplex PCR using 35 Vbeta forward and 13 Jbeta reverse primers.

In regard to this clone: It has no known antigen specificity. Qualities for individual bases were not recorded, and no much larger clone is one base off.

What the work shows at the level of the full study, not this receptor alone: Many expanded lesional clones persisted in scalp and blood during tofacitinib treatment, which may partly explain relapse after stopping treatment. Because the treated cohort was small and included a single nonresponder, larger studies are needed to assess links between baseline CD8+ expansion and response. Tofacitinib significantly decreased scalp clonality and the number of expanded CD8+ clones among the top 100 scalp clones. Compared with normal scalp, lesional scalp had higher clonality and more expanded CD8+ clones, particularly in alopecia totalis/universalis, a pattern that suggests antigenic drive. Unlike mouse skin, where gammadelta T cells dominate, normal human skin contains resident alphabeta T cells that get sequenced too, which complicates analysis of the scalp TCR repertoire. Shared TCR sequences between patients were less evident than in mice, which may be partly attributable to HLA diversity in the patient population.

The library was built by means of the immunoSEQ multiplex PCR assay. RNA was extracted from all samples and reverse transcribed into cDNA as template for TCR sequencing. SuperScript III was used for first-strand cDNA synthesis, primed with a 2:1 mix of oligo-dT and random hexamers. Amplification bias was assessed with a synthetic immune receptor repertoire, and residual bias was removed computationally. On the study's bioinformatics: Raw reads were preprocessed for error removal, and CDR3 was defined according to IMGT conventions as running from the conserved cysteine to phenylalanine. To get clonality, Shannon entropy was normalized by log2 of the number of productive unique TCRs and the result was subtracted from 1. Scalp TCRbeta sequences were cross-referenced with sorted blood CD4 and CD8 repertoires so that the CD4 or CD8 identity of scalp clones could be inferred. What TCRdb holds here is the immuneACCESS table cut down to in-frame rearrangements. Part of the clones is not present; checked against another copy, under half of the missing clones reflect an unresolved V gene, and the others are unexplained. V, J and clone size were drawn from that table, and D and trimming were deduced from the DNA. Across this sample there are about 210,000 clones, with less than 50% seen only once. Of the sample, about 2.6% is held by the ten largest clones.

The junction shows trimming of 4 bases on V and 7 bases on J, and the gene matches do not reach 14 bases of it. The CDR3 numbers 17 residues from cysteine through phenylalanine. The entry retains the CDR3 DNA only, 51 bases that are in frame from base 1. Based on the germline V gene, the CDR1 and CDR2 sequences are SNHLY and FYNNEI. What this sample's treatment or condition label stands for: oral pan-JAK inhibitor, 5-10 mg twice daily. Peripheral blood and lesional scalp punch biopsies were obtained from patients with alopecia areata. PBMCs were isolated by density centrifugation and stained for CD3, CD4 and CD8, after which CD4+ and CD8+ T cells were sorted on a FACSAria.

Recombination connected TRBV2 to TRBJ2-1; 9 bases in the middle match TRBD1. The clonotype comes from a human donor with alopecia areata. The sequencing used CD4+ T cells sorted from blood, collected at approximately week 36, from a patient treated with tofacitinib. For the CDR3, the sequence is CASSGGTGDRGVNEQFF. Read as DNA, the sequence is TGTGCCAGCAGTGGAGGTACAGGAGACAGGGGGGTGAATGAGCAGTTCTTC.